This T cell receptor (beta chain) came from a study of cytomegalovirus exposure and HLA in healthy donors. Study-level results: HLA alleles showed associations with around 15,000 TCR beta sequences in a later analysis, at a 0.05 false discovery rate.

With respect to this clone: Its antigen is not identified.

V lost 0 bases to trimming and J lost 0 bases, with 3 bases between them. CDR3 length: 13 amino acids. CDR1 is SGHRS, CDR2 YFSETQ, per germline. This PCR relied on a set of 60 Vbeta primers and 13 Jbeta primers. Sequencing used immunoSEQ multiplex PCR; TCRdb keeps in-frame clones, though not all of them. The data show 130,000 to 150,000 clones, over 65% seen once. The TCR originated in a man aged 35 to 55 in good health and CMV-seropositive. The sample was PBMCs. This chain uses TRBV5-1 with TRBJ1-1; D not certain. CDR3 bases: TGCGCCAGCAGCTTGGCGGTGAACACTGAAGCTTTCTTT. Its protein is CASSLAVNTEAFF.